The clone carrying this TCR beta chain was picked up many times. This sample was included in a study of early T cells in non-severe SARS-CoV-2 infection. Trimming pared 4 bases from V and 1 base from J, leaving 8 bases between. CDR1 SEHNR and CDR2 FQNEAQ come from the germline V gene (reference sequence). The CDR3 is made up of 15 amino acids. TCRdb re-called the 5' RACE reads through MiXCR, storing one row per CDR3 protein. The top ten hold about 1.5% of the sample, which has some 64,000 distinct CDR3 sequences, under 14% seen once. The sample taken for sequencing was whole blood. The receptor was isolated from an adult who was a healthcare worker with PCR-confirmed SARS-CoV-2 infection or an uninfected control (not recorded which). This sequence joins TRBV7-9 and TRBJ2-6; D might be TRBD1 (5 bases). The CDR3, as DNA: TGTGCCAGCAGCTCTTCAGGGTCTGGGGCCAACGTCCTGACTTTC. This translates into CASSSSGSGANVLTF.